The 22 T cell receptor beta chains below all came from one sample that was sequenced in a study of Ad26.COV2.S vaccination and SARS-CoV-2 variants. Treatment defined: 19 received Ad26.COV2.S at low or high dose, single or two shots; roughly five received placebo; per-sample allocation not given. Samples were taken on day 63 after the first vaccine or placebo injection. Assay used: immunoSEQ multiplex PCR; TCRdb lists only in-frame clones, some missing. Here the sample spans hundreds of thousands of clones, about 91% being singletons. The source material was peripheral blood, sampled in a trial of Ad26.COV2.S vaccine versus placebo. Receptors originate from a person between 18 and 59 years old who received the Ad26.COV2.S COVID-19 vaccine or a placebo.

This chain connects TRBV3-1 (or the pseudogene TRBV3-2) to TRBJ1-1; D is unresolved. V was cut by 10 bases and J by 10 bases, with 13 bases left in between. Germline V lookup: CDR1 LGHDT, CDR2 YNNKEL (reference sequence). The CDR3 loop spans 10 amino acids. DNA of the CDR3: TGTGCCACGCCAGAGGTCGTAGCTTTCTTT. It codes for CATPEVVAFF.

This clone is a singleton in its sample. Other nucleotide sequences from this sample produce the same CDR3. The rearrangement links TRBV7-3 to TRBJ2-6; 10 positions match TRBD1. Germline CDR1 SGHTA, CDR2 FQGTGA. After removal of 3 bases from V and 2 bases from J, the junction contained 1 base not matched to a gene. The CDR3 runs to 16 residues. CDR3 residues: CASSLTGGTGANVLTF. In DNA, the CDR3 is TGTGCCAGCAGCTTGACAGGGGGCACTGGGGCCAACGTCCTGACTTTC.

The chain carries TRBV5-1 and TRBJ2-3, with TRBD2 as a possible D gene (6 bases). V was shortened by 2 bases and J by 9 bases, with 16 bases between the two germline ends. The length of the CDR3 is 14 residues. Germline CDR1 reads SGHRS; CDR2 reads YFSETQ. DNA for the CDR3: TGCGCCAGCAGCTTCGGACGCGGGAACCCAACGCAGTATTTT. Translating gives CASSFGRGNPTQYF. Based on the CDR3 plus reference TRBV5-1 and TRBJ2-3, the full variable domain is KAGVTQTPRYLIKTRGQQVTLSCSPISGHRSVSWYQQTPGQGLQFLFEYFSETQRNKGNFPGRFSGRQFSNSRSEMNVSTLELGDSALYLCASSFGRGNPTQYFGPGTRLTVL.

V usage is TRBV11-2 and J usage is TRBJ2-6; D gene uncertain. The CDR3 extends over 17 amino acids. V was pared by 4 bases and J by 0 bases, with 13 bases between. The germline CDR1 and CDR2 sequences are SGHAT and FQNNGV. The CDR3 is CASSSKKTSSGANVLTF. The CDR3, as DNA: TGTGCCAGCAGCTCGAAAAAGACAAGCTCTGGGGCCAACGTCCTGACTTTC.

The chain combines TRBV7-2 with TRBJ2-3; 8 positions match TRBD2. With V trimmed by 5 bases and J by 4 bases, 14 bases remained unmatched. The V gene's germline CDR1 is SGHTA and CDR2 FQGNSA. This CDR3 spans 17 amino acids. The CDR3 region has the DNA TGTGCCAGCAGCCGCCGGGGCCGGGGGGGATACGCAGATACGCAGTATTTT. Encoded protein: CASSRRGRGGYADTQYF. The full variable domain, rest sourced from reference TRBV7-2 and TRBJ2-3, is GAGVSQSPSNKVTEKGKDVELRCDPISGHTALYWYRQSLGQGLEFLIYFQGNSAPDKSGLPSDRFSAERTGGSVSTLTIQRTQQEDSAVYLCASSRRGRGGYADTQYFGPGTRLTVL.

The chain combines TRBV19 with TRBJ2-7, with 7 bases aligning to TRBD2. In germline, CDR1 is LNHDA, CDR2 SQIVND (reference sequence). Losses at the gene ends were 8 bases for V and 0 bases for J; bases not matched to a gene: 7. The CDR3 contains 14 residues. CDR3: CASSAGTNSYEQYV. CDR3 coding DNA: TGTGCCAGTTCCGCCGGGACTAACTCCTACGAGCAGTACGTC.

The chain carries TRBV11-3 and TRBJ1-3; D is uncertain. The V gene lost 2 bases and the J gene lost 0 bases, with 8 bases spanning the gap. Per germline, CDR1 SGHNT and CDR2 YENEEA. The CDR3 consists of 15 residues. CDR3: CASSLWASSGNTIYF. The DNA for the CDR3 is TGTGCCAGCAGCTTATGGGCGAGCTCTGGAAACACCATATATTTT.

The chain is built from TRBV6-5 and TRBJ1-5; the D is unclear. From germline, CDR1 is MNHEY and CDR2 SVGAGI. The CDR3 is 14 amino acids. V dropped 2 bases and J dropped 5 bases, with 10 bases sitting between them. CDR3 residues: CASSYRAWDQPQHF. The CDR3, as DNA: TGTGCCAGCAGTTACAGGGCATGGGATCAGCCCCAGCATTTT.

CDR3 in DNA: TGTGCCAGCAGGGGGCAAGCGGACACTGAAGCTTTCTTT. Translated, it gives CASRGQADTEAFF. The chain combines TRBV7-3 with TRBJ1-1; D possibly corresponds to TRBD1 (5 bases). The V and J ends lost 6 bases and 3 bases respectively, with 11 bases between them. CDR1 SGHTA and CDR2 FQGTGA come from the germline V gene. This CDR3 has 13 amino acids.

The V gene is TRBV4-3, the J gene TRBJ1-3; D call uncertain. This CDR3 comprises 16 residues. V was clipped by 0 bases and J by 0 bases, with 9 bases between them. From germline, CDR1 is LGHNA and CDR2 YSLEER. CDR3 bases: TGCGCCAGCAGCCAAGATCTTGCCCGCTCTGGAAACACCATATATTTT. This translates into CASSQDLARSGNTIYF.

CDR3 region: CASSLPGGVNEQFF. CDR3 DNA: TGTGCCAGCAGCCTACCGGGGGGGGTAAATGAGCAGTTCTTC. The V and J genes are TRBV5-4 and TRBJ2-1, with 8 bases matching TRBD2. The V segment lost 4 bases and the J segment 7 bases; nucleotides outside the gene matches: 7. Germline CDR1 and CDR2: SGHNT and YYREEE (reference sequence). The CDR3 extends over 14 amino acids.

The sample holds a few counts of this clone. The rearrangement joins TRBV4-2 to TRBJ2-2; tentatively, D is TRBD1 or TRBD2 (5 bases each). Trimming removed 4 bases at V and 6 bases at J, with 21 bases between. This CDR3 contains 17 residues. Germline assignment: CDR1 LGHNA and CDR2 YNFKEQ. The CDR3 loop is CASSPLGEGREPGELFF. CDR3 bases: TGTGCCAGCAGCCCCCTCGGAGAGGGGAGAGAGCCCGGGGAGCTGTTTTTT.

The rearrangement uses TRBV7-2 and TRBJ1-2, with D hard to call. Germline-derived CDR1 and CDR2 are SGHTA and FQGNSA. The CDR3 extends over 15 amino acids. Trimming removed 5 bases at V and 8 bases at J, with 21 bases between. The CDR3 DNA is TGTGCCAGCAGCCCCCAGCAGGTACCGGATGAAGGCTACACCTTC. Amino acid sequence: CASSPQQVPDEGYTF.

This chain joins TRBV4-3 and TRBJ2-1; TRBD2 agrees at 8 bases. CDR3 length: 18 amino acids. Trimming took 3 bases from V and 8 from J; bases not matched to a gene: 18. CDR1 and CDR2 (germline): LGHNA, YSLEER. CDR3 loop: CASSQLPTGLATNYEQFF. The CDR3 coding sequence is TGCGCCAGCAGCCAGCTCCCAACCGGACTAGCCACCAACTATGAGCAGTTCTTC.

The rearrangement uses TRBV4-2 and TRBJ1-1; D remains ambiguous. CDR1 is LGHNA, CDR2 YNFKEQ, per germline. V was clipped by 1 base and J by 1 base, with 7 bases between them. This CDR3 region has 14 residues. In nucleotides, the CDR3 is TGTGCCAGCAGCCAAGGAAACAGGAACACTGAAGCTTTCTTT. Amino acids: CASSQGNRNTEAFF.

This chain connects TRBV4-3 to TRBJ2-1, with a weak D call TRBD1 (6 bases). V was shortened by 0 bases and J by 8 bases, with 14 bases between the two germline ends. Germline-derived CDR1 and CDR2 are LGHNA and YSLEER. The CDR3 loop spans 15 amino acids. In nucleotides, the CDR3 is TGCGCCAGCAGCCAAGACGGGTATGGGGGCGATGAGCAGTTCTTC. It specifies CASSQDGYGGDEQFF.

The chain couples TRBV7-2 to TRBJ2-5; D is unclear. V was pared by 3 bases and J by 0 bases, with 11 bases between. CDR3 length: 15 amino acids. Germline V gene data show CDR1 as SGHTA and CDR2 as FQGNSA. The CDR3 DNA reads TGTGCCAGCAGCTTCCAAGGCGCGGACCAAGAGACCCAGTACTTC. Its translation: CASSFQGADQETQYF.

This chain links TRBV19 with TRBJ2-1; 11 bases line up with TRBD2. The CDR3 is made up of 15 amino acids. The trim removed 7 bases at V and 4 bases at J, leaving 6 bases unmatched. Germline CDR1 and CDR2: LNHDA and SQIVND (reference sequence). This chain's CDR3 is CASNKLAGAYNEQFF. CDR3 sequence (DNA): TGTGCCAGTAACAAACTAGCGGGAGCATACAATGAGCAGTTCTTC. Supplemented by reference TRBV19 and TRBJ2-1, the full variable domain reads DGGITQSPKYLFRKEGQNVTLSCEQNLNHDAMYWYRQDPGQGLRLIYYSQIVNDFQKGDIAEGYSVSREKKESFPLTVTSAQKNPTAFYLCASNKLAGAYNEQFFGPGTRLTVL.

This chain links TRBV4-1 with TRBJ2-3, with TRBD2 identical over 9 bases. Trimming took 0 bases from V and 3 from J; bases not matched to a gene: 7. Per the germline V gene, CDR1 is MGHRA and CDR2 is YSYEKL. The CDR3 is made up of 17 amino acids. Here the CDR3 reads CASSQDHGTSSTDTQYF. In nucleotides, the CDR3 is TGCGCCAGCAGCCAAGATCACGGGACTAGCAGTACAGATACGCAGTATTTT.

The V and J genes are TRBV5-6 and TRBJ2-1; perhaps D is TRBD1 or TRBD2 (5 bases each). The CDR3 sequence is 16 residues long. Trimming pared 3 bases from V and 8 bases from J, leaving 21 bases between. Germline CDR1 and CDR2: SGHDT and YYEEEE. CDR3 residues: CASSSWLGPPRDEQFF. As DNA, the CDR3 is TGTGCCAGCAGCTCCTGGCTGGGACCACCTCGGGATGAGCAGTTCTTC.

The chain joins TRBV11-2 to TRBJ2-1; 15 bases line up with TRBD2. V lost 5 bases and J lost 10; bases outside the gene matches: 6. This CDR3 has 15 amino acids. Looked up from germline, CDR1 is SGHAT and CDR2 is FQNNGV. The CDR3 DNA follows: TGTGCCAGCAGCCCCGGGACTAGCGGGGGGCGGGAGCAGTTCTTC. Translating gives CASSPGTSGGREQFF. The variable domain in full, with the rest retrieved from reference TRBV11-2 and TRBJ2-1, is EAGVAQSPRYKIIEKRQSVAFWCNPISGHATLYWYQQILGQGPKLLIQFQNNGVVDDSQLPKDRFSAERLKGVDSTLKIQPAKLEDSAVYLCASSPGTSGGREQFFGPGTRLTVL.

V is TRBV18 and J is TRBJ1-6; D may be TRBD1 (6 bases). Deletions cut 0 bases from V and 6 bases from J, with 9 bases between. This CDR3 comprises 15 residues. Looked up from germline, CDR1 is KGHSH and CDR2 is LQKENI. The CDR3 nucleotides read TGTGCCAGCTCACCACCGGGACACCCTAATTCACCCCTCCACTTT. It is translated as CASSPPGHPNSPLHF. Looking up the rest from reference TRBV18 and TRBJ1-6 gives the full variable domain: NAGVMQNPRHLVRRRGQEARLRCSPMKGHSHVYWYRQLPEEGLKFMVYLQKENIIDESGMPKERFSAEFPKEGPSILRIQQVVRGDSAAYFCASSPPGHPNSPLHFGNGTRLTVT.